The clone carrying this T cell receptor (beta chain) showed up just a few times. Its cognate antigen is unknown. V dropped 2 bases and J dropped 3; count of bases not matched to a gene: 4. The CDR3 has 15 amino acids. Germline V gives CDR1 SEHNR, CDR2 FQNEAQ (reference sequence). The source of the sample is a study of response to subunit inactivated influenza vaccine. Study-wide results and caveats: Each seasonal influenza vaccination, the authors suggested, recruits few new T cells.

MiXCR, run by TCRdb on the RT-PCR reads, gives a single entry per CDR3 protein. The table includes over 750,000 distinct CDR3 sequences, around 21% detected once. This chain uses TRBV7-9 with TRBJ2-4; 7 bases are shared with TRBD2. The receptor comes from a man between 45 and 60 years old who received an inactivated influenza vaccine. Sequences were derived from PBMCs from blood, sampled 5 days after vaccination. In DNA form, the CDR3 reads TGTGCCAGCAGCTTATTAAGCGGGAACAAAAACATTCAGTACTTC. Translated: CASSLLSGNKNIQYF. Supplemented by reference TRBV7-9 and TRBJ2-4, the full variable domain reads DTGVSQNPRHKITKRGQNVTFRCDPISEHNRLYWYRQTLGQGPEFLTYFQNEAQLEKSRLLSDRFSAERPKGSFSTLEIQRTEQGDSAMYLCASSLLSGNKNIQYFGAGTRLSVL.